This record looks at one T cell receptor (beta chain) sequence and its context. V was cut by 0 bases and J by 10 bases, with 10 bases left in between. Germline V gene lookup returns CDR1 LNHNV and CDR2 YYDKDF (reference sequence). The CDR3 sequence is 13 residues long. The sample belongs to a study of blood T cell repertoires in COVID-19. Only in-frame clones appear in the TCRdb table, and some are missing; sequencing was by immunoSEQ multiplex PCR. The table includes around 200,000 clones, more than 80% detected once. This chain links TRBV15 with TRBJ2-1; D gene unclear. The source is a young man who had recovered from COVID-19. The sequencing sample was made of PBMCs or T cells enriched from blood (not recorded which). CDR3 residues: CATSREETEEQFF. CDR3 in DNA: TGTGCCACCAGCAGAGAGGAGACGGAGGAGCAGTTCTTC.